The T cell receptor beta chain described here comes from a study of T cell changes during pregnancy in multiple sclerosis. Germline values: CDR1 ENHRY, CDR2 SYGVKD. The CDR3 extends over 12 amino acids. V was cut by 8 bases and J by 2 bases, with 8 bases left in between. Using immunoSEQ multiplex PCR, the repertoire was profiled, and TCRdb retains in-frame clones only, with some absent. The repertoire has tens of thousands of clones, 91% of them found once; the top ten carry roughly 0.7%. The TCR originated in a female donor in good health, enrolled as a control in a pregnancy study. This chain joins TRBV10-3 and TRBJ2-3; no firm D call. The specimen was peripheral blood, collected in the third trimester of pregnancy. The CDR3 DNA is TGTGCCATCGCCGAACACACAGATACGCAGTATTTT. Amino acid sequence: CAIAEHTDTQYF.